Each of the 6 T cell receptor beta chains below was sequenced from the same sample in a study of prognosis after radiotherapy for stage I lung cancer. Amplification of TCR beta CDR3 from genomic DNA used two-round multiplex PCR. Used in first-round PCR were primers specific to each TRBV and TRBJ gene. A single record per CDR3 protein comes from TCRdb applying MiXCR to the multiplex PCR reads. The sample carries fewer than 20,000 distinct CDR3 sequences, 35% to 45% recorded once. Material: PBMCs, obtained before or after stereotactic body radiation therapy (not recorded which). These receptors came from a donor over 45 with non-small cell lung cancer.

This clonotype was detected ten times or more. The rearrangement uses TRBV18 and TRBJ1-4; 7 positions match TRBD1. From germline, CDR1 is KGHSH and CDR2 LQKENI. V was clipped by 3 bases and J by 0 bases; unmatched bases: 4. The CDR3 loop spans 16 amino acids. The CDR3 nucleotides read TGTGCCAGCTCACCTTGGGACAGATCAACTAATGAAAAACTGTTTTTT. Its protein product is CASSPWDRSTNEKLFF.

This clonotype is medium-sized (0.01 to 0.1%) within its sample. The CDR3 loop is CASQQGDSGNTIYF. The CDR3 bases are TGTGCCAGCCAACAGGGGGATTCTGGAAACACCATATATTTT. The chain combines TRBV6-1 with TRBJ1-3; the match to TRBD1 covers 8 bases. Germline trimming cut 8 bases from V and 1 base from J; bases unmatched to any gene: 4. Germline CDR1 reads MNHNS; CDR2 reads SASEGT. This CDR3 comprises 14 residues.

Only one count was recorded for this clonotype. Only one base separates this from a far larger clonotype, so it likely reflects a read error. J is TRBJ2-7 and V is TRBV6-5; no clear D. The CDR3 has 11 amino acids. The V end was cut by 5 bases, the J end by 4 bases, with 6 bases between. Germline V gives CDR1 MNHEY, CDR2 SVGAGI. CDR3: CASSTAYEQYF. CDR3 in DNA: TGTGCCAGCAGTACGGCATACGAGCAGTACTTC.

This clonotype was counted many times. Given a much more abundant clone one base away, this may be a read error. This chain links TRBV6-2 or TRBV6-3 with TRBJ1-2; D gene uncertain. V gave up 7 bases and J gave up 0 bases, with 9 bases separating them. Germline-derived CDR1 and CDR2 are MNHEY and SVGEGT. The CDR3 is 13 amino acids. In nucleotides, the CDR3 is TGTGCCAGCAACGGGCTAACTAACTATGGCTACACCTTC. Its protein is CASNGLTNYGYTF.

This clonotype was observed many times. Relative to the germline gene, one junction end is altered; a read error may explain this. The chain carries TRBV27 and TRBJ2-1, with D uncertain. This CDR3 has 16 amino acids. Germline V lookup: CDR1 MNHEY, CDR2 SMNVEV (reference sequence). In DNA, the CDR3 is TGTGTCAGCAGCCCTGAGACCCAACGCTCCTACAATGAGCAGTTCTTC. It yields the protein CVSSPETQRSYNEQFF.

This clonotype was counted many times. The chain joins TRBV28 to TRBJ1-4, with no clear D. CDR1 and CDR2 (germline): MDHEN, SYDVKM. V was shortened by 6 bases and J by 5 bases, with 13 bases between the two germline ends. The CDR3 length is 14 residues. The CDR3 nucleotides read TGTGCCAGCAGCACGACAAGCGTCAATGAAAAACTGTTTTTT. It encodes CASSTTSVNEKLFF.